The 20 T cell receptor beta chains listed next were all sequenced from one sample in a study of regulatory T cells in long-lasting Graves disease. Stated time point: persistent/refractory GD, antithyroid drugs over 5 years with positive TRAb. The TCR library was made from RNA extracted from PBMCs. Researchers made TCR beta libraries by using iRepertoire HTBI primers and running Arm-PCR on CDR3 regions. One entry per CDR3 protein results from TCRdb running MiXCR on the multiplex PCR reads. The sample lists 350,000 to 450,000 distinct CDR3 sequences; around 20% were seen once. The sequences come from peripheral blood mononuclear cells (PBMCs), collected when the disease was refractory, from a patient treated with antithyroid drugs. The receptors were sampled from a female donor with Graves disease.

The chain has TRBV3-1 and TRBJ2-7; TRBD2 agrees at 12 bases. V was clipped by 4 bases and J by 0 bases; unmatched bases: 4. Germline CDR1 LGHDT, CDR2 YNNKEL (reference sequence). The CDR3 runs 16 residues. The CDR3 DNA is TGTGCCAGCAGCCGAGGACTAGCGGGATCCTCCTACGAGCAGTACTTC. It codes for CASSRGLAGSSYEQYF.

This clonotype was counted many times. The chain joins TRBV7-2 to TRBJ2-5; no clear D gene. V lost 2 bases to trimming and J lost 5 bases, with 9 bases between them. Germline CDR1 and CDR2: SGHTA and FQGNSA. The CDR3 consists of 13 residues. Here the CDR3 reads CASSLPHLETQYF. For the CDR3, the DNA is TGTGCCAGCAGCTTACCGCACCTGGAGACCCAGTACTTC.

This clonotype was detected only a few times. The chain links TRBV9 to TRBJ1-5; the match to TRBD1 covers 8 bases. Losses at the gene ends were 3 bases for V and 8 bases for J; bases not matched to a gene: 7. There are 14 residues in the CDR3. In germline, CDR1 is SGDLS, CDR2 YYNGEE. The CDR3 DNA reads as TGTGCCAGCAGCGGGACAGGGATCATGGAGCCCCAGCATTTT. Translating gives CASSGTGIMEPQHF.

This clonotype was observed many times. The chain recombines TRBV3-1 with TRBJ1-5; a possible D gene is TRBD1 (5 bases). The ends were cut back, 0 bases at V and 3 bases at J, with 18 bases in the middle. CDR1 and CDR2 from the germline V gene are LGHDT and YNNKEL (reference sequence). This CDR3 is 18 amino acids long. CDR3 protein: CASSQDFPGSKNNQPQHF. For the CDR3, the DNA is TGTGCCAGCAGCCAAGATTTCCCAGGGTCAAAGAACAATCAGCCCCAGCATTTT.

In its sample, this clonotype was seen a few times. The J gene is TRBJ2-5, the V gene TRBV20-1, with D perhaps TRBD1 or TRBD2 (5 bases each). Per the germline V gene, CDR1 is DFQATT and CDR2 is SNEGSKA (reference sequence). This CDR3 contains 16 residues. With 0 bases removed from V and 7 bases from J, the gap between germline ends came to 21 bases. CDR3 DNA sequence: TGCAGTGCTAGAGATCCGGGGCAGGCGCCCATGGCGACCCAGTACTTC. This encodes CSARDPGQAPMATQYF.

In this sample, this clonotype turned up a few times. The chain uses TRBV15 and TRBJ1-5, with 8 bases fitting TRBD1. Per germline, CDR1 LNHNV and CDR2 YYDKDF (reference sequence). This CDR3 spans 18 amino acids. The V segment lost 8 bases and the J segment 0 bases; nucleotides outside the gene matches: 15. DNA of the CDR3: TGTGCCACCGGGGCCCCAGGCAGGGGGCAGCGTAGCAATCAGCCCCAGCATTTT. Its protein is CATGAPGRGQRSNQPQHF. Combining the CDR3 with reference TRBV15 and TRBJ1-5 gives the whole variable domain DAMVIQNPRYQVTQFGKPVTLSCSQTLNHNVMYWYQQKSSQAPKLLFHYYDKDFNNEADTPDNFQSRRPNTSFCFLDIRSPGLGDTAMYLCATGAPGRGQRSNQPQHFGDGTRLSIL.

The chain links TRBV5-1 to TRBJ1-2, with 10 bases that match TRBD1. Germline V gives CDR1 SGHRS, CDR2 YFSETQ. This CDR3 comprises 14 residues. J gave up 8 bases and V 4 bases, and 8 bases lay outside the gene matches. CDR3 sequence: CASSHTGTGVGYTF. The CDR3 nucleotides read TGCGCCAGCAGCCATACCGGGACAGGGGTAGGCTACACCTTC.

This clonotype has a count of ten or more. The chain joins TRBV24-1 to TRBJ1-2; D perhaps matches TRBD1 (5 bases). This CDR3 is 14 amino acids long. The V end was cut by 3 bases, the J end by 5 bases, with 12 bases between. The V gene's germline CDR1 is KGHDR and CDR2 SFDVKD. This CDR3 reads CATSDTGRNYGYTF. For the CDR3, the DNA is TGTGCCACCAGTGATACGGGACGGAATTATGGCTACACCTTC.

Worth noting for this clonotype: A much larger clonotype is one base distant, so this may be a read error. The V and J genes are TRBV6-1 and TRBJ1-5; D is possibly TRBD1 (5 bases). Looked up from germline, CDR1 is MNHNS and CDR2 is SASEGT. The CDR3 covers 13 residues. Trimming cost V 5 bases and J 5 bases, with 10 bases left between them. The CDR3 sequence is CASSPGTHQPQHF. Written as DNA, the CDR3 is TGTGCCAGCAGTCCCGGGACTCATCAGCCCCAGCATTTT.

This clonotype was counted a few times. The DNA for the CDR3 is TGCAGCGTCCAAGGGGGGAGAGATCAGCCCCAGCATTTT. It translates to CSVQGGRDQPQHF. The J gene is TRBJ1-5, the V gene TRBV29-1; possibly TRBD1 for D (6 bases). This CDR3 contains 13 residues. V lost 6 bases and J lost 5, with 14 bases in between. From germline, CDR1 is SQVTM and CDR2 ANQGSEA.

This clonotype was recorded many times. CDR3 sequence reads: CASGGLGTSGDEQYF. The CDR3 DNA sequence: TGCGCCAGCGGGGGCCTCGGGACTAGCGGGGACGAGCAGTACTTC. The rearrangement joins TRBV10-2 to TRBJ2-7, with 13 positions matching TRBD2. The V and J ends lost 8 bases and 5 bases, in that order; junction bases with no gene match: 9. CDR1 and CDR2 (germline): WSHSY, SAAADI. CDR3 length equals 15 residues.

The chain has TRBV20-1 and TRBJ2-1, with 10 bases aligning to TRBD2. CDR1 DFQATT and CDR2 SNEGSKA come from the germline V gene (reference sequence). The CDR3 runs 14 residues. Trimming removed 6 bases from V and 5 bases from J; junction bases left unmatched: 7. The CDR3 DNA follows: TGCAGTGCGCCGACTAGCGGGCCCCACAATGAGCAGTTCTTC. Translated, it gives CSAPTSGPHNEQFF.

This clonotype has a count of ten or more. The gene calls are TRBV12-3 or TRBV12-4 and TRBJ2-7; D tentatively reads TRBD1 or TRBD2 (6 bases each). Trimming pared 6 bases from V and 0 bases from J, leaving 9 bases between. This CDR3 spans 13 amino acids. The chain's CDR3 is CASSAGHSYEQYF. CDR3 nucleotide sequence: TGTGCCAGCAGCGCGGGACACTCCTACGAGCAGTACTTC.

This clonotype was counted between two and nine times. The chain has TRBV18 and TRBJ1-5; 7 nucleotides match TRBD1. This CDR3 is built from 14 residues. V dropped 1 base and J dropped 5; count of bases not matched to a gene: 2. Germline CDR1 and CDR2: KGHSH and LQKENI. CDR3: CASSPQGADQPQHF. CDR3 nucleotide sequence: TGTGCCAGCTCACCACAGGGGGCGGATCAGCCCCAGCATTTT.

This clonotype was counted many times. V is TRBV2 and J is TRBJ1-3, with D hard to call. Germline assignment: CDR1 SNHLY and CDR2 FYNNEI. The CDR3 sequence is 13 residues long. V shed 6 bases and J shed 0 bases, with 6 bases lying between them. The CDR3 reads CASSFSSGNTIYF. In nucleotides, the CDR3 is TGTGCCAGCAGCTTTTCCTCTGGAAACACCATATATTTT.

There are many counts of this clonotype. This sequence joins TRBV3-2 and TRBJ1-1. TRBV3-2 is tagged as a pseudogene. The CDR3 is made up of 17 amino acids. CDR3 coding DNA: TGTGCCAGCAGCCAGAGTAACTTGGCTAAAGCTTACACTGAAGCTTTCTTT. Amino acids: CASSQSNLAKAYTEAFF.

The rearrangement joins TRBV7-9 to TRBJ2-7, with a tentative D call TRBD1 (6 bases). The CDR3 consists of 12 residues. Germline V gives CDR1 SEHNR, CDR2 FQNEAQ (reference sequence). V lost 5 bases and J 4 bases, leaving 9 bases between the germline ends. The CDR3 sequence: CASSPGQYEQYF. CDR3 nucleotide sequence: TGTGCCAGCAGCCCCGGACAGTACGAGCAGTACTTC.

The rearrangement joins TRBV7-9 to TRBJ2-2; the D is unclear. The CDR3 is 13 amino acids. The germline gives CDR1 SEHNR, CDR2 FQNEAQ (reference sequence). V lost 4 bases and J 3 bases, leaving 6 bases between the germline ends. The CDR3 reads CASSSGHTGELFF. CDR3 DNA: TGTGCCAGCAGCTCCGGGCACACCGGGGAGCTGTTTTTT.

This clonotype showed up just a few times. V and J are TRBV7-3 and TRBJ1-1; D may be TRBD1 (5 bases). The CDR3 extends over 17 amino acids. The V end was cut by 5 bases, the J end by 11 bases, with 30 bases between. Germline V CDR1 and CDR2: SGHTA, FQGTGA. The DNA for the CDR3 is TGTGCCAGCAGCCACAGCCGGGATCCTACCGGGGGGTCCGAGGCTTTCTTT. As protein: CASSHSRDPTGGSEAFF.

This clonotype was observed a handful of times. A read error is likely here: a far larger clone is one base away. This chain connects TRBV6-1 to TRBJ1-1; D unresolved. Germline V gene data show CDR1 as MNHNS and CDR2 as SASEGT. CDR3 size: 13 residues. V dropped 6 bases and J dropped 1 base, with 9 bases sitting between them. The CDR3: CASSVWGNTEAFF. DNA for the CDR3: TGTGCCAGCAGCGTCTGGGGGAACACTGAAGCTTTCTTT.